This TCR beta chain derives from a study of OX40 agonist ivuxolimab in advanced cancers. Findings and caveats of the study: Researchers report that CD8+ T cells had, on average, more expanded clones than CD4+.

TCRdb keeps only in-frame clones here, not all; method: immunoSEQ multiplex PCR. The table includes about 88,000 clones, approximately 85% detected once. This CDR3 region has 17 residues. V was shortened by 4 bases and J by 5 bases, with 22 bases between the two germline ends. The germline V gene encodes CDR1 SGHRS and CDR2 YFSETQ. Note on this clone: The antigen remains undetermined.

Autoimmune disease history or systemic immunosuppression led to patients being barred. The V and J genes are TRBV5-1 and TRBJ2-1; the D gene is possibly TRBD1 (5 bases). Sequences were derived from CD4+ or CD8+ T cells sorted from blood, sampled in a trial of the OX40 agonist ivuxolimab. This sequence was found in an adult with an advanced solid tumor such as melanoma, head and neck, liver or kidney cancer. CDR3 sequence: CASSRSFSRDTNNEQFF. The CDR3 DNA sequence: TGCGCCAGCAGCCGCTCGTTTTCCAGGGATACTAACAATGAGCAGTTCTTC. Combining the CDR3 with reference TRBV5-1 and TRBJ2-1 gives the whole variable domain KAGVTQTPRYLIKTRGQQVTLSCSPISGHRSVSWYQQTPGQGLQFLFEYFSETQRNKGNFPGRFSGRQFSNSRSEMNVSTLELGDSALYLCASSRSFSRDTNNEQFFGPGTRLTVL.